These T cell receptor beta chains were read from a single sample in a study of T cell responses to AZD1222 COVID-19 vaccine. The protocol was immunoSEQ multiplex PCR, while the TCRdb copy is restricted to in-frame clones and leaves out a portion. The sample consists of around 70,000 clones, 88% of them appearing once. The material was peripheral blood, obtained 28 days after the second dose of the MenACWY control vaccine. The receptors stem from an adult who received the MenACWY meningococcal vaccine as a control. Both conserved end residues are part of each CDR3. D genes are given only for firm matches. Size is omitted from some rows. Given values are once, few, many or a class for expanded clones.

j_call: TRBJ1-4
d_call: TRBD1
v_call: TRBV10-1
clone_size: -
cdr3_nt: TGCGCCAGCAGCTCCGGGACAGAGAATGAAAAACTGTTTTTT
cdr3_aa: CASSSGTENEKLFF

j_call: TRBJ1-4
d_call: -
v_call: TRBV5-1
clone_size: -
cdr3_nt: TGCGCCAGCCGGAGAGGGGAGGAAAAACTGTTTTTT
cdr3_aa: CASRRGEEKLFF

j_call: TRBJ1-4
d_call: -
v_call: TRBV5-5
clone_size: -
cdr3_nt: TGTGCCAGCAGCTTCGGACAACACTCTGAAAAACTGTTTTTT
cdr3_aa: CASSFGQHSEKLFF

j_call: TRBJ2-5
d_call: -
v_call: TRBV10-3
clone_size: -
cdr3_nt: TGTGCCATCAGTGTAGAGGGGGACCGGGACCAGTACTTC
cdr3_aa: CAISVEGDRDQYF

j_call: TRBJ1-6
d_call: -
v_call: TRBV4-3
clone_size: -
cdr3_nt: TGCGCCAGCAGTCGGGACAATAATTCACCCCTCCACTTT
cdr3_aa: CASSRDNNSPLHF

j_call: TRBJ1-5
d_call: -
v_call: TRBV19
clone_size: -
cdr3_nt: TGTGCCAGTAGTATAGTGAATCAGCCCCAGCATTTT
cdr3_aa: CASSIVNQPQHF

j_call: TRBJ2-3
d_call: -
v_call: TRBV27
clone_size: -
cdr3_nt: TGTGCCAGCAGTAGAGGACCCGGGTTTTCATTCACAGATACGCAGTATTTT
cdr3_aa: CASSRGPGFSFTDTQYF

j_call: TRBJ2-2
d_call: TRBD1
v_call: TRBV7-2
clone_size: once
cdr3_nt: TGTGCCAGCATGGAACAGGGGGCGATGTCCGGGGAGCTGTTTTTT
cdr3_aa: CASMEQGAMSGELFF

j_call: TRBJ1-5
d_call: -
v_call: TRBV19
clone_size: -
cdr3_nt: TGTGCCAGTAAATCCGGGGGAGGGGATCAGCCCCAGCATTTT
cdr3_aa: CASKSGGGDQPQHF

j_call: TRBJ1-2
d_call: TRBD1
v_call: TRBV6-6
clone_size: -
cdr3_nt: TGTGCCAGCAGCCTCCCCCCGGGACAGGGGAGCTATGGCTACACCTTC
cdr3_aa: CASSLPPGQGSYGYTF

j_call: TRBJ1-6
d_call: -
v_call: TRBV6-5
clone_size: -
cdr3_nt: TGTGCCAGCGGGCAGACGAGCTCCTATAATTCACCCCTCCACTTT
cdr3_aa: CASGQTSSYNSPLHF

j_call: TRBJ2-2
d_call: -
v_call: TRBV5-1
clone_size: -
cdr3_nt: TGCGCCAGCAGCTTGGCTTTGGGGAACACCGGGGAGCTGTTTTTT
cdr3_aa: CASSLALGNTGELFF

j_call: TRBJ1-1
d_call: TRBD1
v_call: TRBV15
clone_size: -
cdr3_nt: TGTGCCACCAGCACCGGACAGGGGTGGACTGAAGCTTTCTTT
cdr3_aa: CATSTGQGWTEAFF

j_call: TRBJ2-7
d_call: TRBD1
v_call: TRBV6-6
clone_size: -
cdr3_nt: TGTGCCAGCAGACAGGGGGCGAGGGAGCAGTACTTC
cdr3_aa: CASRQGAREQYF